A single TCR beta chain is shown here with its context. Its antigen is unidentified. This specimen belongs to a study of cytomegalovirus exposure and HLA in healthy donors. Study-level results: In a later analysis, an Asian-associated ancestry cluster reportedly showed fewer N-insertions than the roughly 730-donor mean. Reports indicate that TCR beta sequences accurately predicted the HLA-A and HLA-B alleles of most subjects.

This CDR3 is built from 14 residues. CDR1 and CDR2 (germline): SGHTA, FQGNSA. Losses at the gene ends were 5 bases for V and 3 bases for J; bases not matched to a gene: 4. A multiplex PCR was run with 60 Vbeta primers and 13 Jbeta primers. Libraries were prepared by immunoSEQ multiplex PCR; TCRdb keeps only in-frame clonotypes and omits some of them. The sample records about 140,000 clones, about 80% being singletons. The chain carries TRBV7-2 and TRBJ2-1; 7 positions match TRBD2. Sequencing was carried out using PBMCs. This receptor was identified in a woman between 40 and 50 years old in good health and CMV-seronegative. CDR3 coding DNA: TGTGCCAGCAGCGCCCGGGACTACTACAATGAGCAGTTCTTC. Encoded protein: CASSARDYYNEQFF.